Listed here is a single TCR beta chain. This CDR3 contains 17 residues. Trimming at V came to 5 bases and at J to 4 bases, leaving 10 bases not matched to a gene. Germline loops: CDR1 SGHAT, CDR2 FQNNGV. Authors' methods: Cell counts per sample came from amplifying reference gene primers. Assay: immunoSEQ multiplex PCR; the TCRdb copy retains only in-frame clones and omits some. The V and J calls and clone size come from that table; D and trimming were worked out from the DNA. The sample carries under 350,000 clones, under 90% recorded once. This sample stems from a study of blood T cell repertoires in COVID-19. Study summary: Some COVID-19 samples were acute and others convalescent; all came from the United States, Italy and Spain. PBMCs, B-cell-depleted T cells, or T cells provided the cDNA or gDNA that made up the material.

Sequencing was done on a sample of peripheral blood. The V gene is TRBV11-2, the J gene TRBJ2-5; 13 bases align to TRBD2. This receptor was identified in a man aged 50 or older with acute or convalescent COVID-19. This CDR3 reads CASSPGETSGGRETQYF. DNA for the CDR3: TGTGCCAGCAGCCCGGGGGAGACTAGCGGGGGGAGAGAGACCCAGTACTTC.